This is a list of T cell receptor beta chains from one sample in a study of T cell responses to AZD1222 COVID-19 vaccine. Assay: immunoSEQ multiplex PCR; the TCRdb copy retains only in-frame clones and omits some. Among around 94,000 clones listed, 86% were seen once. The sequenced sample was peripheral blood, obtained on day 0 of AZD1222 vaccination. These receptors all come from an adult in good health. CDR3s include the opening cysteine and the closing phenylalanine or tryptophan. The order of the fields is CDR3 length, J gene, V gene, D gene, clone size, CDR3 DNA, CDR3 protein. The D gene is left open where the match is weak. Clone size is shown for a subset of rows, as once, few, many or a class of expanded clone.

14,TRBJ2-5,TRBV5-1,.,.,TGCGCCAGCAGGCGGGGTATAAACCAAGAGACCCAGTACTTC,CASRRGINQETQYF
14,TRBJ1-1,TRBV27,.,.,TGTGCCAGCAGTCTTACGTTGGGGAACACTGAAGCTTTCTTT,CASSLTLGNTEAFF
15,TRBJ2-7,TRBV27,TRBD1,.,TGTGCCAGCAGTCCCCGGACAGGGATCTCCTACGAGCAGTACTTC,CASSPRTGISYEQYF
14,TRBJ2-5,TRBV5-4,.,.,TGTGCCAGCAGCAAGGACAGTAACCAAGAGACCCAGTACTTC,CASSKDSNQETQYF
16,TRBJ2-7,TRBV7-3,TRBD1,.,TGTGCCAGCAGCTTAGTGCTTCGACAGGGGGCCTACGAGCAGTACTTC,CASSLVLRQGAYEQYF
17,TRBJ1-4,TRBV19,TRBD1,once,TGTGCCAGTAGGAATCCCGGTGGGACAGGCGCGTCCGAAAAACTGTTTTTT,CASRNPGGTGASEKLFF
14,TRBJ1-1,TRBV27,.,.,TGTGCCAGCAGTTTCTTGAGGGGGGAGACTGAAGCTTTCTTT,CASSFLRGETEAFF
16,TRBJ2-5,TRBV27,TRBD1,.,TGTGCCAGCAGCTCTACACCGGGACAGGGTCAAGAGACCCAGTACTTC,CASSSTPGQGQETQYF
15,TRBJ2-7,TRBV4-3,.,.,TGCGCCAGCAGCCACTCCCCGGGAGTCTCCTACGAGCAGTACTTC,CASSHSPGVSYEQYF
15,TRBJ1-5,TRBV19,TRBD1,.,TGTGCCAGTAGTATAGCGGACAGGGGAAATCAGCCCCAGCATTTT,CASSIADRGNQPQHF
12,TRBJ1-1,TRBV2,.,.,TGTGCCAGCAGTTTTGGGAACACTGAAGCTTTCTTT,CASSFGNTEAFF
15,TRBJ2-6,TRBV9,.,.,TGTGCCAGCAGCGTCCGACCCTCTGGGGCCAACGTCCTGACTTTC,CASSVRPSGANVLTF
18,TRBJ2-3,TRBV5-1,.,.,TGCGCCAGCAGCTTGGAAGCGCGTTTCGGGCTCATCACAGATACGCAGTATTTT,CASSLEARFGLITDTQYF
14,TRBJ1-2,TRBV19,TRBD1,.,TGTGCCAGTGCACCGGGACAGAAGCCTTATGGCTACACCTTC,CASAPGQKPYGYTF
14,TRBJ2-5,TRBV27,.,.,TGTGCCAGCAGTTTGTGGGGTCGTCAAGAGACCCAGTACTTC,CASSLWGRQETQYF
19,TRBJ2-3,TRBV9,TRBD2,.,TGTGCCAGCAGCCCTCGGGTAGCGGGGGGGGGAGGAGGCACAGATACGCAGTATTTT,CASSPRVAGGGGGTDTQYF
14,TRBJ1-5,TRBV7-9,.,.,TGTGCCAGCAGCCTCTCGCCCAGCAATCAGCCCCAGCATTTT,CASSLSPSNQPQHF
13,TRBJ1-5,TRBV7-9,TRBD1,.,TGTGCCAGCAGCTTGGGACAGAATCAGCCCCAGCATTTT,CASSLGQNQPQHF
13,TRBJ1-5,TRBV2,.,once,TGTGCCAGCAGTGAGTCCCCTGGGAAGCCCCAGCATTTT,CASSESPGKPQHF
13,TRBJ1-5,TRBV12-3/TRBV12-4,TRBD1,.,TGTGCCAGCAGTGGGACAGATAATCAGCCCCAGCATTTT,CASSGTDNQPQHF
15,TRBJ2-7,TRBV3-1/TRBV3-2,TRBD1,once,TGTGCCAGCAGTCGACTCCGGGACAGCTCCTACGAGCAGTACTTC,CASSRLRDSSYEQYF
16,TRBJ2-4,TRBV24-1,.,.,TGTGCCACCCCCGGGACAATCAACCTAGCCAAAAACATTCAGTACTTC,CATPGTINLAKNIQYF
14,TRBJ1-2,TRBV7-9,TRBD1,.,TGTGCCAGCAATCCGGGACAGGGGTACTATGGCTACACCTTC,CASNPGQGYYGYTF